The sequence of this T cell receptor beta chain was determined in a study of blood T cell repertoires in COVID-19. Study as a whole: PBMCs, B-cell-depleted T cells, or T cells were the source of the cDNA or gDNA that made up the material.

This clone was observed a single time. Germline CDR1 and CDR2: KGHDR and SFDVKD. The CDR3 consists of 15 residues. V dropped 2 bases and J dropped 4 bases, with 12 bases sitting between them. TCRdb's table, derived via immunoSEQ multiplex PCR, lists solely in-frame clones and lacks some. The sample has under 300,000 clones; 81% are singletons. The sequenced sample was peripheral blood. The chain recombines TRBV24-1 with TRBJ2-3, with D perhaps matching TRBD1 (6 bases). The source is a woman aged 55-70 years with active or convalescent COVID-19. CDR3 sequence reads: CATSDSRGDSDTQYF. In nucleotides, the CDR3 is TGTGCCACCAGTGATTCCAGGGGTGACTCAGATACGCAGTATTTT.